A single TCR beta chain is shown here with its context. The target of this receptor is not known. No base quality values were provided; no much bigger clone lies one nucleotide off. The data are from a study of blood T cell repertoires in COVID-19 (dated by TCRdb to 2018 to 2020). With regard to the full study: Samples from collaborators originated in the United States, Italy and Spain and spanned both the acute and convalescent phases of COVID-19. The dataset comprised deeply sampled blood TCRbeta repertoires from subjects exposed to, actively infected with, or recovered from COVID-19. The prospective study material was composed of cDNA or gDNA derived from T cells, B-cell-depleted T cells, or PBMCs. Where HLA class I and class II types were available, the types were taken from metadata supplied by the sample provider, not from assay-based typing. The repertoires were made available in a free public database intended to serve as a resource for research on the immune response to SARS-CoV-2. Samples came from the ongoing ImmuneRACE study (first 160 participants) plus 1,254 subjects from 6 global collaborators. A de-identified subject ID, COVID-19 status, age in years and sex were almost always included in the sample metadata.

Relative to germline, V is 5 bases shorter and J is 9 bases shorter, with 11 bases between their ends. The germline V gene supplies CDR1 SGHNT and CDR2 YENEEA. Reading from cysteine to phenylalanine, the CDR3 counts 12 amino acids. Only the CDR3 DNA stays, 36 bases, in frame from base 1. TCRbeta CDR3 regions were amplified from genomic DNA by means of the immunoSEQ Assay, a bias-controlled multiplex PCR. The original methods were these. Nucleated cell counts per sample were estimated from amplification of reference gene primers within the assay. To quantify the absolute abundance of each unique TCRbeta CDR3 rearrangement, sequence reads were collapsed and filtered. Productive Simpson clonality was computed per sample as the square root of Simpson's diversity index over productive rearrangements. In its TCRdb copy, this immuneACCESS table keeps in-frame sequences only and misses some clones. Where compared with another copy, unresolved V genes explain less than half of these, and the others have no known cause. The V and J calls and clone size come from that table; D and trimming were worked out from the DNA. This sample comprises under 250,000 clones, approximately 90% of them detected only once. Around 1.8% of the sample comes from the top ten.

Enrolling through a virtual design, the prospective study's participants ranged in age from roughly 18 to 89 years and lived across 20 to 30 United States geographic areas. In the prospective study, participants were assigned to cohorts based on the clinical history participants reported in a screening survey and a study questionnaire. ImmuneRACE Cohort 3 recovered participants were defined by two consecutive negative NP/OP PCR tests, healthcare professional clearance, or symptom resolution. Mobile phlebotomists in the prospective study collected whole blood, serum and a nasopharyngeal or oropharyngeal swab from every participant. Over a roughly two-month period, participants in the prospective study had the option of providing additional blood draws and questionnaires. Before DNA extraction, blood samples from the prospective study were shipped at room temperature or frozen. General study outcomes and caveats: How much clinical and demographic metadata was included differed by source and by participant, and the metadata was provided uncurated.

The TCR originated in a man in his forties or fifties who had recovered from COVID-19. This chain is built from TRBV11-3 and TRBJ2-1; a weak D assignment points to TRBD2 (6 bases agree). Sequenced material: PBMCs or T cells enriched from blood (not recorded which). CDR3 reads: CASSSTAGEQFF. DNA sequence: TGTGCCAGCAGCAGTACAGCGGGTGAGCAGTTCTTC.